These 27 T cell receptor beta chains originate from one sample sequenced in a study of T cells in Graves' hyperthyroidism and ophthalmopathy. Amplification yielded TCR beta CDR3 regions, with RNA transcripts as the source. HTBI primers drove first-round RT-PCR of the TCR CDR3. In TCRdb, the multiplex PCR reads were re-called with MiXCR into one record per CDR3 protein. Here the sample spans approximately 610,000 distinct CDR3 sequences, 16% being singletons. Sequencing used blood. Every receptor here comes from a young woman with Graves' hyperthyroidism.

This clonotype came up a few times. The chain employs TRBV10-3 and TRBJ2-1, with D perhaps matching TRBD1 or TRBD2 (8 bases each). Looked up from germline, CDR1 is ENHRY and CDR2 is SYGVKD. This CDR3 spans 14 amino acids. V gave up 10 bases and J gave up 9 bases, with 22 bases separating them. The CDR3 nucleotides read TGTGCCACAGGACAGGGTAGTAGCGGGACTGAGCAGTTCTTC. Encoded protein: CATGQGSSGTEQFF.

This clonotype was detected many times. This chain uses TRBV6-2 or TRBV6-3 with TRBJ2-7; no definite D call. V was pared by 2 bases and J by 3 bases, with 8 bases between. The V gene's germline CDR1 is MNHEY and CDR2 SVGEGT. This CDR3 comprises 13 residues. The CDR3 loop is CASSYGPYYEQYF. The CDR3 coding sequence is TGTGCCAGCAGTTACGGGCCCTACTACGAGCAGTACTTC.

The rearrangement uses TRBV28 and TRBJ2-5; D unclear. The CDR3 spans 12 residues. V lost 7 bases and J lost 5, with 11 bases in between. Germline V gene lookup returns CDR1 MDHEN and CDR2 SYDVKM. The CDR3 loop is CASIAMGETQYF. The CDR3 nucleotides read TGTGCCAGCATCGCAATGGGGGAGACCCAGTACTTC.

The rearrangement joins TRBV5-1 to TRBJ1-4; tentatively, D is TRBD1 (5 bases). The germline V gene has CDR1 SGHRS and CDR2 YFSETQ. The CDR3 contains 16 residues. Trimming stripped 3 bases from V and 8 bases from J, with 20 bases between. CDR3 DNA: TGCGCCAGCAGCTCGGGACTAGCGGGAGTCGGGGAAAAACTGTTTTTT. Translation gives CASSSGLAGVGEKLFF. Full variable domain (missing parts from reference TRBV5-1 and TRBJ1-4): KAGVTQTPRYLIKTRGQQVTLSCSPISGHRSVSWYQQTPGQGLQFLFEYFSETQRNKGNFPGRFSGRQFSNSRSEMNVSTLELGDSALYLCASSSGLAGVGEKLFFGSGTQLSVL.

The chain uses TRBV7-9 and TRBJ2-7; 9 nucleotides agree with TRBD2. The J segment lost 1 base and the V segment lost 5 bases, leaving 6 bases of the junction unmatched. CDR3 length: 15 residues. CDR1 and CDR2 from the germline V gene are SEHNR and FQNEAQ (reference sequence). The CDR3 loop is CASSTSGRPSYEQYF. For the CDR3, the DNA is TGTGCCAGCAGCACCAGCGGGAGGCCTTCCTACGAGCAGTACTTC. Full variable domain (rest looked up from reference TRBV7-9 and TRBJ2-7): DTGVSQNPRHKITKRGQNVTFRCDPISEHNRLYWYRQTLGQGPEFLTYFQNEAQLEKSRLLSDRFSAERPKGSFSTLEIQRTEQGDSAMYLCASSTSGRPSYEQYFGPGTRLTVT.

This clonotype was seen repeatedly, ten times or more. The J gene is TRBJ2-7, the V gene TRBV6-2 or TRBV6-3, with a possible D match to TRBD1 (7 bases). The CDR3 runs 13 residues. From germline, CDR1 is MNHEY and CDR2 SVGEGT. Between the trimmed V and J ends, which lost 6 bases and 2 bases, there was a span of 11 bases. DNA for the CDR3: TGTGCCAGCAGCATCAGGGGGGCCTACGAGCAGTACTTC. This gives the protein CASSIRGAYEQYF.

This clonotype turned up a few times. The gene calls are TRBV6-5 and TRBJ2-3; TRBD2 matches 10 bases. In germline, CDR1 is MNHEY, CDR2 SVGAGI. The V and J ends lost 2 bases and 2 bases, in that order; junction bases with no gene match: 10. The CDR3 consists of 18 residues. For the CDR3, the DNA is TGTGCCAGCAGTTACCCCCGTGTACTAGCGGGGCTCACAGATACGCAGTATTTT. Encoded protein: CASSYPRVLAGLTDTQYF.

The chain has TRBV6-1 and TRBJ2-2; 9 bases line up with TRBD1. V dropped 6 bases and J dropped 4; count of bases not matched to a gene: 12. The germline gives CDR1 MNHNS, CDR2 SASEGT. The CDR3 totals 17 residues. CDR3 region: CASSPYRGQGGTGELFF. CDR3 coding DNA: TGTGCCAGCAGCCCTTACCGGGGACAGGGAGGCACCGGGGAGCTGTTTTTT.

J is TRBJ2-7 and V is TRBV5-6, with TRBD2 identical over 7 bases. The J segment lost 7 bases and the V segment lost 3 bases, leaving 4 bases of the junction unmatched. The V gene's germline CDR1 is SGHDT and CDR2 YYEEEE. The CDR3 totals 12 residues. The DNA for the CDR3 is TGTGCCAGCAGCTCGGCAGCGGGGGAGCAGTACTTC. Its translation is CASSSAAGEQYF.

Comments on this clonotype: It may be a read error: a sequence one base away is much more abundant. This chain connects TRBV6-4 to TRBJ1-2; TRBD1 is a possible D gene (6 bases). The CDR3 totals 14 residues. The germline V gene has CDR1 MRHNA and CDR2 SNTAGT. In DNA, the CDR3 is TGTGCCAGCAGTTACTCGCGGGGGCGCGATGGCTACGCCTTC. Its translation: CASSYSRGRDGYAF.

The sample holds a few counts of this clonotype. The chain employs TRBV6-5 and TRBJ2-5; tentatively, D is TRBD2 (7 bases). This CDR3 is 14 amino acids long. CDR1 and CDR2 from the germline V gene are MNHEY and SVGAGI. Trimming removed 3 bases at V and 5 bases at J, with 13 bases between. CDR3 residues: CASSYGGAEETQYF. In nucleotides, the CDR3 is TGTGCCAGCAGTTATGGGGGGGCCGAGGAGACCCAGTACTTC.

This clonotype was seen a few times. The V call is TRBV20-1, the J call TRBJ2-7; 10 nucleotides align to TRBD1. Germline CDR1 and CDR2: DFQATT and SNEGSKA (reference sequence). The CDR3 runs to 16 residues. With V trimmed by 2 bases and J by 6 bases, 13 bases remained unmatched. CDR3 nucleotides: TGCAGTGCTAGACCGCCCCCCGGGACAGGGGAGAGCGAGCAGTACTTC. Translated: CSARPPPGTGESEQYF.

There are many counts of this clonotype. The chain joins TRBV20-1 to TRBJ2-5; 10 bases are a match to TRBD2. The germline V gene has CDR1 DFQATT and CDR2 SNEGSKA (reference sequence). The CDR3 is 12 residues long. V lost 6 bases to trimming and J lost 4 bases; unmatched junction nucleotides: 2. The CDR3 coding sequence is TGCAGTGCCCGACTAGCGGGAGAGACCCAGTACTTC. Its protein product is CSARLAGETQYF.

This clonotype was seen a few times. The genes are TRBV11-3 and TRBJ2-1, with D possibly matching TRBD1 (5 bases). The CDR3 loop spans 15 amino acids. Trimming shortened V by 5 bases and J by 6 bases, and 17 bases separated the two germline ends. CDR1 and CDR2 (germline): SGHNT, YENEEA. CDR3 DNA: TGTGCCAGCAGCCACAGCTCCATGGGGCCCAATGAGCAGTTCTTC. This sequence encodes CASSHSSMGPNEQFF.

The chain recombines TRBV24-1 with TRBJ2-5; TRBD1 matches at 8 bases. This CDR3 spans 15 amino acids. V lost 0 bases, J lost 5 bases, and 4 bases stayed unmatched. Germline loops: CDR1 KGHDR, CDR2 SFDVKD. For the CDR3, the DNA is TGTGCCACCAGTGATTTGGACAGGGGTCGGGAGACCCAGTACTTC. It yields the protein CATSDLDRGRETQYF.

This clonotype has ten or more counts. The chain has TRBV12-3 or TRBV12-4 and TRBJ1-2; D perhaps matches TRBD1 (5 bases). The V end was cut by 2 bases, the J end by 0 bases, with 16 bases between. The CDR3 contains 17 residues. In nucleotides, the CDR3 is TGTGCCAGCAGTTTACGGCAGGGATCCCCATCTAACTATGGCTACACCTTC. It codes for CASSLRQGSPSNYGYTF.

The V call is TRBV5-1, the J call TRBJ2-7, with 9 nucleotides matching TRBD2. V lost 5 bases and J lost 5; bases outside the gene matches: 11. The CDR3 runs 15 residues. Germline V gene sequence: CDR1 SGHRS, CDR2 YFSETQ. The CDR3 bases are TGCGCCAGCAGGCCTGGGACTAGCTTTCCCCACGAGCAGTACTTC. Its translation: CASRPGTSFPHEQYF.

This clonotype has only a few counts. V usage is TRBV29-1 and J usage is TRBJ2-7; D is possibly TRBD1 (5 bases). The CDR3 has 13 amino acids. CDR1 and CDR2 (germline): SQVTM, ANQGSEA. Between the trimmed V and J ends, which lost 3 bases and 2 bases, there was a span of 11 bases. The CDR3 spells CSVEGLRPYEQYF. The CDR3 region has the DNA TGCAGCGTTGAGGGGCTTCGTCCCTACGAGCAGTACTTC.

This clonotype has more than one count but fewer than ten. The rearrangement links TRBV2 to TRBJ2-2, with D perhaps matching TRBD2 (6 bases). Germline-derived CDR1 and CDR2 are SNHLY and FYNNEI. V dropped 4 bases and J dropped 6 bases, with 12 bases sitting between them. The CDR3 consists of 14 residues. The DNA of the CDR3 is TGTGCCAGCAGTGGGTCTACTAGCCCCGGGGAGCTGTTTTTT. Translating it yields CASSGSTSPGELFF.

As for this clonotype: This may stem from a read error, because a much larger clone lies one nucleotide away. V usage is TRBV7-8 and J usage is TRBJ2-7; D is unclear. The CDR3 covers 15 residues. Germline-derived CDR1 and CDR2 are SGHVS and FQNEAQ. The CDR3 protein is CASSVGPGPSYGQYF. The CDR3 DNA follows: TGTGCCAGCAGCGTAGGTCCCGGGCCCTCCTACGGGCAGTACTTC.

In its sample, this clonotype was seen a few times. This chain uses TRBV5-1 with TRBJ2-1; TRBD1 agrees at 8 bases. This CDR3 has 16 amino acids. Unmatched junction bases numbered 12, after V lost 4 bases and J lost 6 bases. Germline-derived CDR1 and CDR2 are SGHRS and YFSETQ. CDR3 region: CASSPKTGELGNEQFF. Written as DNA, the CDR3 is TGCGCCAGCAGCCCGAAGACAGGGGAGTTGGGCAATGAGCAGTTCTTC.

This chain uses TRBV19 with TRBJ2-6, with D possibly matching TRBD2 (5 bases). Per germline, CDR1 LNHDA and CDR2 SQIVND (reference sequence). Trimming removed 8 bases from V and 0 bases from J, with 8 bases in between. There are 14 residues in the CDR3. Written as DNA, the CDR3 is TGTGCCAGTGGGGAGTACTCTGGGGCCAACGTCCTGACTTTC. Its protein product is CASGEYSGANVLTF.

The table lists this clonotype with a few counts. The chain joins TRBV7-9 to TRBJ2-7; D uncertain. This CDR3 has 14 amino acids. Germline V gene lookup returns CDR1 SEHNR and CDR2 FQNEAQ (reference sequence). V gave up 1 base and J gave up 2 bases, with 9 bases separating them. The CDR3 spells CASSLEQLAYEQYF. CDR3 bases: TGTGCCAGCAGCTTAGAACAGTTGGCCTACGAGCAGTACTTC. The full variable domain, rest sourced from reference TRBV7-9 and TRBJ2-7, is DTGVSQNPRHKITKRGQNVTFRCDPISEHNRLYWYRQTLGQGPEFLTYFQNEAQLEKSRLLSDRFSAERPKGSFSTLEIQRTEQGDSAMYLCASSLEQLAYEQYFGPGTRLTVT.

For this clonotype: A much larger clone sits a single nucleotide away, making a read error possible. V gene TRBV7-8 combines with J gene TRBJ2-7, with D possibly being TRBD1 (5 bases). The CDR3 sequence is 14 residues long. Germline CDR1 SGHVS, CDR2 FQNEAQ. Between the trimmed V and J ends, which lost 5 bases and 2 bases, there was a span of 13 bases. The CDR3 spells CASSTRRVAYEQYF. CDR3 bases: TGTGCCAGCAGCACCCGCAGGGTGGCCTACGAGCAGTACTTC.

The genes are TRBV4-1 and TRBJ2-7; D possibly corresponds to TRBD2 (7 bases). CDR1 MGHRA and CDR2 YSYEKL come from the germline V gene. The V and J ends lost 1 base and 5 bases respectively, with 15 bases between them. The CDR3 sequence is 15 residues long. The CDR3, as DNA: TGCGCCAGCAGCCAAGTGGGAGGGGGAGGTCACGAGCAGTACTTC. It yields the protein CASSQVGGGGHEQYF.

This sequence joins TRBV4-3 and TRBJ2-5; D gene uncertain. The CDR3 length is 15 residues. The germline gives CDR1 LGHNA, CDR2 YSLEER. The ends were cut back, 0 bases at V and 1 base at J, with 9 bases in the middle. CDR3 residues: CASSQDLFGQETQYF. The CDR3 bases are TGCGCCAGCAGCCAAGATCTATTCGGCCAAGAGACCCAGTACTTC.

The sample holds a few counts of this clonotype. The chain recombines TRBV6-2 or TRBV6-3 with TRBJ1-2; tentatively, D is TRBD1 (6 bases). Germline loops: CDR1 MNHEY, CDR2 SVGEGT. This CDR3 contains 14 residues. With 6 bases removed from V and 3 bases from J, the gap between germline ends came to 14 bases. The CDR3 nucleotides read TGTGCCAGCAGCCCCGGACAGTGGGACTATGGCTACACCTTC. Its translation is CASSPGQWDYGYTF.